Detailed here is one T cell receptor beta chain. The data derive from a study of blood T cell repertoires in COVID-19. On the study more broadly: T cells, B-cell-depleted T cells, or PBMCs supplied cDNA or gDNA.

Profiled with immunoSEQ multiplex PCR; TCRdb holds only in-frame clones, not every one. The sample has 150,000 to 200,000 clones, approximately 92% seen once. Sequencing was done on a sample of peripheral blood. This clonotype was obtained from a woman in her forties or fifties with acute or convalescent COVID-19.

In DNA, the CDR3 is TGTGCCAGCAGTTTCGGGACTAGCGTGAGAGAGCAGTACTTC. Translating it yields CASSFGTSVREQYF. The V gene is TRBV6-2 or TRBV6-3, the J gene TRBJ2-7; 10 nucleotides align to TRBD2. The CDR3 spans 14 residues. Germline CDR1 MNHEY, CDR2 SVGEGT. With 4 bases clipped from V and 7 bases from J, the junction kept 7 bases outside the gene matches.